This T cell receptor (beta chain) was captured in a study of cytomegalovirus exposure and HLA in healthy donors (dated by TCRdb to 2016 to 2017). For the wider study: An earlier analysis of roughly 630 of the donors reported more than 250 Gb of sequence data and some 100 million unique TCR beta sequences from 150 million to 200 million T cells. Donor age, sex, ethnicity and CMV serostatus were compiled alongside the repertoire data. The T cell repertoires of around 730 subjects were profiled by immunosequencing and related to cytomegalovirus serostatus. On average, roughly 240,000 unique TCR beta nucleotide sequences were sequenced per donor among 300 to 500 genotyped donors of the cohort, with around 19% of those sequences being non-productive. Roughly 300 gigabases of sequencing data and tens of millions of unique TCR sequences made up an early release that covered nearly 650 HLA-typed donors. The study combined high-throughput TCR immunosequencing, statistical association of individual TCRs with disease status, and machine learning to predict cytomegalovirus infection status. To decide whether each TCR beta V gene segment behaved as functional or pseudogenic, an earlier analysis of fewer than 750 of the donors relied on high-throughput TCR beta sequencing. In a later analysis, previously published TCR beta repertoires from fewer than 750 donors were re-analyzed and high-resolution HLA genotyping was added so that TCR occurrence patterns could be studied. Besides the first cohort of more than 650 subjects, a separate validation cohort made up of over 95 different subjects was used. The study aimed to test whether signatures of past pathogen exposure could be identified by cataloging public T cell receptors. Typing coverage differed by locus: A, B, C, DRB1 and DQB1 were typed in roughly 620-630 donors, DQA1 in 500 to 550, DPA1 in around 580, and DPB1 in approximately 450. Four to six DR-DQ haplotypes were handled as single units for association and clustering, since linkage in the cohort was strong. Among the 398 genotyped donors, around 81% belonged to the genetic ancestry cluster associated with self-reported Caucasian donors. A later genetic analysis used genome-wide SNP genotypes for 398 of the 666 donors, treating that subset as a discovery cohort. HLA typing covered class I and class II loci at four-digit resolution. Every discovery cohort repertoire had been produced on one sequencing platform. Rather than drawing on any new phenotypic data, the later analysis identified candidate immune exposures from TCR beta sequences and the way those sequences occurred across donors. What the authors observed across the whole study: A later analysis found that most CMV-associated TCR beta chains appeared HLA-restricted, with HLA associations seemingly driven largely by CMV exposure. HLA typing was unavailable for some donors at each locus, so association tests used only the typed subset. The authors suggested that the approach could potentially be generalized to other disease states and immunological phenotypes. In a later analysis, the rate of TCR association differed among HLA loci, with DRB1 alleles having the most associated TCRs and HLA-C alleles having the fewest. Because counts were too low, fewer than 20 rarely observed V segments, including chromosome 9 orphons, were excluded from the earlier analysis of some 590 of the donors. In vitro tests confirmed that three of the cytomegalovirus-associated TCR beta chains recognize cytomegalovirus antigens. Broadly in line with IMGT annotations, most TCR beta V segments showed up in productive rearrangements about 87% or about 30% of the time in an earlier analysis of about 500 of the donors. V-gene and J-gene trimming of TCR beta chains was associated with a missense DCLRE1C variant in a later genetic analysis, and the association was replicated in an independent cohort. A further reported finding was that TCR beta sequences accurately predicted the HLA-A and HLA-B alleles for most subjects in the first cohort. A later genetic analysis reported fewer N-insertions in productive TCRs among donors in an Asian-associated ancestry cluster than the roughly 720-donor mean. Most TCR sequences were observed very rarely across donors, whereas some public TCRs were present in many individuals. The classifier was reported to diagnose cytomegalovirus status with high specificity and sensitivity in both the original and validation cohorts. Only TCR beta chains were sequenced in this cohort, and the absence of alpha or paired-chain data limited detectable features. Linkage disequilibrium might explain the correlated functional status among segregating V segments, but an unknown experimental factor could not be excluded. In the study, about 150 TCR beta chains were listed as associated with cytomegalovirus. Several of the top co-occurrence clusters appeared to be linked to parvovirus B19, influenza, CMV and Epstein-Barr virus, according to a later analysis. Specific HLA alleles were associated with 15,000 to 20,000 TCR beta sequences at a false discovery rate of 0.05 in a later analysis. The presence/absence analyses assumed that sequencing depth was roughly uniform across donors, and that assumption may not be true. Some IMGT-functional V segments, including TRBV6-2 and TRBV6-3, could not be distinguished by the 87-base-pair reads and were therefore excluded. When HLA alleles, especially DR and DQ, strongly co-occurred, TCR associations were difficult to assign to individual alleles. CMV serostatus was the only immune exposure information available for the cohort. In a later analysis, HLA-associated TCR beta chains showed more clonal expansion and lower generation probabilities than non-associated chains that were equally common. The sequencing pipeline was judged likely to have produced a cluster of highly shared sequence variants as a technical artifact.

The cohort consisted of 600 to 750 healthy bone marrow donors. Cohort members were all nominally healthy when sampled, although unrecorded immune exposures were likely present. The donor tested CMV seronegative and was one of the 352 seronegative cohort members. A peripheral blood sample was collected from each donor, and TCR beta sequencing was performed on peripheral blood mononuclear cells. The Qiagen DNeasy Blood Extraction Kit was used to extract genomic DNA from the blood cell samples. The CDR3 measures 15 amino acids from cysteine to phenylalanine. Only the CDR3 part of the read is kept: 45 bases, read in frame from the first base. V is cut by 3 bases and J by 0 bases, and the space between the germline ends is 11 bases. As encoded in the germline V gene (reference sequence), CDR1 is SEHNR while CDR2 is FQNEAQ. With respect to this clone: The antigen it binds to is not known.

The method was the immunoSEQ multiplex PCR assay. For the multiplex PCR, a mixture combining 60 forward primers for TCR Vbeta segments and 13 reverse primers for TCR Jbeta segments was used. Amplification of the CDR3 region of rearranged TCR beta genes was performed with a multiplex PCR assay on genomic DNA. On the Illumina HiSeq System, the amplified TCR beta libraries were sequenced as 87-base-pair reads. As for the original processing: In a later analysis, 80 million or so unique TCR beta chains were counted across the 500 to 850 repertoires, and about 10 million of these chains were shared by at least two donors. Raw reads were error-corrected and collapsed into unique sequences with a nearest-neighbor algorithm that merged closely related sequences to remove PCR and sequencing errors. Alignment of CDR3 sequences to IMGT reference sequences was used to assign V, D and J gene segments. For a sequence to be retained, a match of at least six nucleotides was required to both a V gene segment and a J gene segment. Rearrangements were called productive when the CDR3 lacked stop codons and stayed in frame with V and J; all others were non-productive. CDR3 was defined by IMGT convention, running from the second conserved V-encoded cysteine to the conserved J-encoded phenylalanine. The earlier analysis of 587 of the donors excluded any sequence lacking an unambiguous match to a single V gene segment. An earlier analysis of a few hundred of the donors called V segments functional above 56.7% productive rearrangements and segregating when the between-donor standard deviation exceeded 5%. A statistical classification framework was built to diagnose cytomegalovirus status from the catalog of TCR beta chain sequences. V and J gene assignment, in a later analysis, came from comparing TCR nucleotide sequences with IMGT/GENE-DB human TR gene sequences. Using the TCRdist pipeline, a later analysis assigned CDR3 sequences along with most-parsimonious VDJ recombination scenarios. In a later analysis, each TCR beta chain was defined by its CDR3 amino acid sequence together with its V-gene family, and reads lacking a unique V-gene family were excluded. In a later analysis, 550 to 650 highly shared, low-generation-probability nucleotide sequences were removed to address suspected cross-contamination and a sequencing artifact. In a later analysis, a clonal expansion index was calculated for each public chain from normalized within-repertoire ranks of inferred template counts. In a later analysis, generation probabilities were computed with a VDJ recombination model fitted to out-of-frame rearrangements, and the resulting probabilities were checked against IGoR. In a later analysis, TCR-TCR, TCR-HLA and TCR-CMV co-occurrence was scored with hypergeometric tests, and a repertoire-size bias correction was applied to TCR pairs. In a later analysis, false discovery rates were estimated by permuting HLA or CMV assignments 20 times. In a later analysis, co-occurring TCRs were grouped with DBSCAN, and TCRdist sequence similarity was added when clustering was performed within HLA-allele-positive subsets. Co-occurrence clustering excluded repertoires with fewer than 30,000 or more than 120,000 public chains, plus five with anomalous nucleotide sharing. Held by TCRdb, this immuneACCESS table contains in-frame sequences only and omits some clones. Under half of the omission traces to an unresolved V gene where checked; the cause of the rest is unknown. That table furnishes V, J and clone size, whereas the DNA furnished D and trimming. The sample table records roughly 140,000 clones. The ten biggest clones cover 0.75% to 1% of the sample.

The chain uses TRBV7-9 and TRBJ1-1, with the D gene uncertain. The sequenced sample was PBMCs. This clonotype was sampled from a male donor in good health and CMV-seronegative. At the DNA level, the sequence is TGTGCCAGCAGCTTCGGGTATTGGATGAACACTGAAGCTTTCTTT. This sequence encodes CASSFGYWMNTEAFF.